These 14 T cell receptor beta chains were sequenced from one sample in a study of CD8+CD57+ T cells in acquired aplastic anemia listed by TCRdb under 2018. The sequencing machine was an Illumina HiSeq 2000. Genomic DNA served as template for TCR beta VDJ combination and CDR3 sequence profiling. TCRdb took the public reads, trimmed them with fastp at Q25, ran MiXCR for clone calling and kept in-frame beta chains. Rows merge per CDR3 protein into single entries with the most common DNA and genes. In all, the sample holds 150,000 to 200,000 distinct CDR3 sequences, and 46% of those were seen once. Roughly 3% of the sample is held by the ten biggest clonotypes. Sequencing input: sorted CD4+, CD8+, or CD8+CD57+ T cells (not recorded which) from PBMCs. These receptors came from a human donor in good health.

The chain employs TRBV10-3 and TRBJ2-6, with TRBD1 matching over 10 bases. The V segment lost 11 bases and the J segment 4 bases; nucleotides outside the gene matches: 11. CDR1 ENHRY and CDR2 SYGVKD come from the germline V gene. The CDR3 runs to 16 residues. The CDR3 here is CAGSRTGGAGANVLTF. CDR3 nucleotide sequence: TGTGCCGGCAGTCGGACAGGGGGAGCCGGGGCCAACGTCCTGACTTTC.

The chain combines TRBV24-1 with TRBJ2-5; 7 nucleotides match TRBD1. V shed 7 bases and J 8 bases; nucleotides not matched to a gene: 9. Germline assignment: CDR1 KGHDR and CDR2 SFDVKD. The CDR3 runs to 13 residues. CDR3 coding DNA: TGTGCCACCAGGGAAGGGCGGACAGGTACCCAGTACTTC. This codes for CATREGRTGTQYF.

The CDR3 DNA reads TGTGCCACGAGTTCAACAGGGGGCTTTGGCACTGAAGCTTTCTTT. Its translation is CATSSTGGFGTEAFF. The chain links TRBV2 to TRBJ1-1; 9 bases fit TRBD1. Trimming took 10 bases from V and 4 from J; bases not matched to a gene: 13. Germline CDR1 reads SNHLY; CDR2 reads FYNNEI. The CDR3 spans 15 residues.

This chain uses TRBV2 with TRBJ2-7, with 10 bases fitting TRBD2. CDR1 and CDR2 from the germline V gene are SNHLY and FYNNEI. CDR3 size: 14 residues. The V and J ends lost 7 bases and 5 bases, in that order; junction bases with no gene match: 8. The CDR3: CASTQWLAGDEQYF. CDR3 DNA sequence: TGTGCCAGCACCCAGTGGCTAGCGGGAGACGAGCAGTACTTC. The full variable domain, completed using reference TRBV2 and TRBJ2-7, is EPEVTQTPSHQVTQMGQEVILRCVPISNHLYFYWYRQILGQKVEFLVSFYNNEISEKSEIFDDQFSVERPDGSNFTLKIRSTKLEDSAMYFCASTQWLAGDEQYFGPGTRLTVT.

The CDR3 DNA sequence: TGTGCCAGCAGCCAAGCGGGGCCGCCTGGGATCGGCTACACCTTC. It codes for CASSQAGPPGIGYTF. The chain couples TRBV3-1 to TRBJ1-2, with D possibly being TRBD1 (5 bases). The V and J ends lost 1 base and 8 bases respectively, with 17 bases between them. The CDR3 contains 15 residues. In germline, CDR1 is LGHDT, CDR2 YNNKEL (reference sequence). The full variable domain, in which reference TRBV3-1 and TRBJ1-2 provide the parts outside the CDR3, is DTAVSQTPKYLVTQMGNDKSIKCEQNLGHDTMYWYKQDSKKFLKIMFSYNNKELIINETVPNRFSPKSPDKAHLNLHINSLELGDSAVYFCASSQAGPPGIGYTFGSGTRLTVV.

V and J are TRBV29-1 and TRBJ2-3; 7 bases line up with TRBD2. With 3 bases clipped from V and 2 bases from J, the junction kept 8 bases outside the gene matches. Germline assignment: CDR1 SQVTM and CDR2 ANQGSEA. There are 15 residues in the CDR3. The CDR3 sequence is CSVEAASGDTDTQYF. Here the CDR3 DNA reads TGCAGCGTTGAGGCTGCTAGCGGAGACACAGATACGCAGTATTTT.

DNA of the CDR3: TGTGCCACCAGTGATTTCGACGCACAGGCGTGGGAGACCCAGTACTTC. This translates into CATSDFDAQAWETQYF. The chain has TRBV24-1 and TRBJ2-5; D is perhaps TRBD1 (5 bases). The length of the CDR3 is 16 residues. V was clipped by 1 base and J by 5 bases, with 16 bases between them. Looked up from germline, CDR1 is KGHDR and CDR2 is SFDVKD.

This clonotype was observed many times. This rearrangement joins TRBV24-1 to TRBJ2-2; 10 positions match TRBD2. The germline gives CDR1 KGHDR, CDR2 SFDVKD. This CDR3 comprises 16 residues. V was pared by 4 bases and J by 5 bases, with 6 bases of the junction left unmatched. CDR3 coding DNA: TGTGCCACCAGTGACCGCCCGACTAGCGGGACCGGGGAGCTGTTTTTT. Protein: CATSDRPTSGTGELFF.

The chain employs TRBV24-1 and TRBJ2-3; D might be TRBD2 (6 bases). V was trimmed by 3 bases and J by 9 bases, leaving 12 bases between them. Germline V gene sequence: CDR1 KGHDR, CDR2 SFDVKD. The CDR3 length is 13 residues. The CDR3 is CATSDLRGVTQYF. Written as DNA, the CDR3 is TGTGCCACCAGTGATCTACGCGGGGTAACGCAGTATTTT.

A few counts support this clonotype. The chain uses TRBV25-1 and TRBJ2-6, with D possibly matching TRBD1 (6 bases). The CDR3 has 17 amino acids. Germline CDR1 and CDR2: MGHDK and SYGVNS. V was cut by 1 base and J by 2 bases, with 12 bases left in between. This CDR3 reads CASSELDSFPGANVLTF. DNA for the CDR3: TGTGCCAGCAGTGAATTGGACAGTTTCCCTGGGGCCAACGTCCTGACTTTC.

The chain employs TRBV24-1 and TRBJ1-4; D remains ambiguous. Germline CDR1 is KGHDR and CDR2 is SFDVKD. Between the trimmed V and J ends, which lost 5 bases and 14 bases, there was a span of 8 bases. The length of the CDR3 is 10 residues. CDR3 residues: CATSVSHLFF. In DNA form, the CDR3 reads TGTGCCACCAGTGTCAGTCATCTGTTTTTT.

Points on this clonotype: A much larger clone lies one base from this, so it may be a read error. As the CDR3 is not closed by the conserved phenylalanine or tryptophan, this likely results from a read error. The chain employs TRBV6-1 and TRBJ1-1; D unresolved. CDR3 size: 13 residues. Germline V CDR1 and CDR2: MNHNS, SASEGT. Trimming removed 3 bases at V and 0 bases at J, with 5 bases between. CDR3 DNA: TGTGCCAGCAGTGATGGTCTGAACACTGAAGCTTTCTTG. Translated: CASSDGLNTEAFL.

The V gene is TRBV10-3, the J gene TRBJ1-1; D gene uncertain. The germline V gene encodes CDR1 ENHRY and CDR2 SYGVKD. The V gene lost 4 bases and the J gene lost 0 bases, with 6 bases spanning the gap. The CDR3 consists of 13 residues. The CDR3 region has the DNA TGTGCCATCAGTGGTGGAGTGAACACTGAAGCTTTCTTT. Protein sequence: CAISGGVNTEAFF.

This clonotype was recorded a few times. The CDR3 DNA sequence: TGTGCCAGCAGCGCGAGTAGCGGGAGCACAGATACGCAGTATTTT. This sequence encodes CASSASSGSTDTQYF. This chain connects TRBV7-3 to TRBJ2-3; 7 bases agree with TRBD2. This CDR3 contains 15 residues. With 5 bases clipped from V and 0 bases from J, the junction kept 5 bases outside the gene matches. Germline V gene sequence: CDR1 SGHTA, CDR2 FQGTGA.